This T cell receptor (beta chain) was recovered during a study of CD4 T cells in relation to SARS-CoV-2 and coronaviruses. CD4+ T cells from unexposed donors were obtained before the COVID-19 pandemic (2011-2018). CD4+ T cells were isolated from the cells after around 9 days of culture. The CDR3 runs 18 residues. V was pared by 4 bases and J by 1 base, with 18 bases between. Germline V gives CDR1 SGHKS, CDR2 YYEKEE (reference sequence). Sequencing was performed with immunoSEQ multiplex PCR; in TCRdb, only in-frame clones are kept and a portion is missing. The data contain 20,000 to 25,000 clones, over 70% of them seen just once; the ten biggest clones take up around 16%. This clone was detected once. Its antigen is not identified.

The chain recombines TRBV5-5 with TRBJ2-6, with a tentative D call TRBD1 (5 bases). This receptor was identified in a human donor in good health. The sequenced material came from CD4+ T cells from PBMCs, cultured in vitro. The CDR3 DNA follows: TGTGCCAGCAGCACTGGGGCGTGGGGCGCATCTGGGGCCAACGTCCTGACTTTC. This codes for CASSTGAWGASGANVLTF.